The clone carrying this T cell receptor beta chain showed up just a few times. Cohorts were determined from participant-reported clinical history. This specimen comes from a study of blood T cell repertoires in COVID-19. This table comes from immunoSEQ multiplex PCR, and its TCRdb copy is limited to in-frame clones, with some not included. Of fewer than 250,000 clones listed, about 87% are singletons. The sequence derives from a woman aged 25 to 45 with acute COVID-19. The specimen was PBMCs or T cells enriched from blood (not recorded which).

The CDR3 DNA sequence: TGCGCCAGCAGCACCGACAGGGCTACTGAAGCTTTCTTT. This sequence encodes CASSTDRATEAFF. V and J are TRBV5-1 and TRBJ1-1, with TRBD1 matching over 7 bases. The CDR3 contains 13 residues. Germline V lookup: CDR1 SGHRS, CDR2 YFSETQ. The J segment lost 5 bases and the V segment lost 4 bases, leaving 5 bases of the junction unmatched.